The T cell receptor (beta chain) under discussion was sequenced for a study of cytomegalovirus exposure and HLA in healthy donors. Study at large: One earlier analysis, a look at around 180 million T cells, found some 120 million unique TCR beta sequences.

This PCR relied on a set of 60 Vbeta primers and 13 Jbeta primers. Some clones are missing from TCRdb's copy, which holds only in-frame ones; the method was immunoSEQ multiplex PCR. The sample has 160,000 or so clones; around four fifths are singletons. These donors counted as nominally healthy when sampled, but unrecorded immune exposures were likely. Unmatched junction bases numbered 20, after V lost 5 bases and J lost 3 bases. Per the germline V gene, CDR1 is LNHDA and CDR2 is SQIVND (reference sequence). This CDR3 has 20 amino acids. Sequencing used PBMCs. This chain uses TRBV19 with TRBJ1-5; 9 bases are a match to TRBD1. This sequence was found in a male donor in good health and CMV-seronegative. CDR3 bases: TGTGCCAGTAGTTTAACACCGGGACAGGGAAGATCGGGCTTCAATCAGCCCCAGCATTTT. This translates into CASSLTPGQGRSGFNQPQHF.